The source of this T cell receptor beta chain is a study of shared clonotypes between healthy human individuals. This CDR3 spans 15 amino acids. Germline-derived CDR1 and CDR2 are KGHSH and LQKENI. With V trimmed by 2 bases and J by 0 bases, 3 bases remained unmatched. Produced via immunoSEQ multiplex PCR; TCRdb's table is partial and in-frame only. The sample records 730,000 or so clones, roughly 70% being singletons. As to this clone: In the same sample, other DNA sequences code for this CDR3.

The source of this sequence is a woman aged 25 to 39 in good health. Sample: memory CD4+ T cells sorted from blood. Documented subset: CD45RA-negative fraction. The chain is built from TRBV18 and TRBJ2-7, with 8 bases aligning to TRBD2. CDR3 loop: CASSPNGRASYEQYF. The CDR3 bases are TGTGCCAGCTCACCAAACGGGAGGGCCTCCTACGAGCAGTACTTC.